The TCR beta chain described here comes from a study of blood T cell repertoires in COVID-19 (dated by TCRdb to 2018 to 2020). Regarding the research as a whole: Samples from collaborators originated in the United States, Italy and Spain and spanned both the acute and convalescent phases of COVID-19. The repertoires were released in a freely available public database meant as a resource for research on the immune response to SARS-CoV-2. The dataset comprised deeply sampled blood TCRbeta repertoires from subjects exposed to, actively infected with, or recovered from COVID-19. Nearly every sample came with metadata listing a de-identified subject ID, COVID-19 status, age in years and sex. Where available, HLA class I and class II types were taken from metadata supplied by the sample provider and were not determined by assay-based typing. The material from the prospective study consisted of cDNA or gDNA derived from T cells, B-cell-depleted T cells, or PBMCs. Samples came from the ongoing ImmuneRACE study (first 160 participants) plus 1,254 subjects from 6 global collaborators. Overall study results and their limits: How much clinical and demographic metadata was included differed by source and by participant, and the metadata was provided uncurated.

TCRbeta CDR3 regions were amplified from genomic DNA using the immunoSEQ Assay, a bias-controlled multiplex PCR. Regarding the original processing steps: The number of nucleated cells in each sample was estimated from the amplification of reference gene primers within the assay. To quantify the absolute abundance of each unique TCRbeta CDR3 rearrangement, sequence reads were collapsed and filtered. Productive Simpson clonality was computed per sample as the square root of Simpson's diversity index over productive rearrangements. This is the immuneACCESS table as TCRdb keeps it, with only in-frame sequences that have V and J called. A part of the clones is gone; compared with another copy, unresolved V genes explain less than half, and the rest is unexplained. V, J and clone size were drawn from that table, and D and trimming were deduced from the DNA. Recorded for this sample are 400,000 or so clones; 90% of them occurred a single time. The ten largest clones add up to roughly 0.66% of the sample.

V is cut by 1 base and J by 3 bases, and the space between the germline ends is 4 bases. The CDR3 numbers 12 residues from cysteine through phenylalanine. The CDR3 DNA has 36 bases and is translated from base 1. In the prospective study, participants were roughly 18 to 100 years old, resided in about two dozen geographic areas of the United States, and were enrolled through a virtual design. Cohort assignment in the prospective study relied on participant-reported clinical history from a screening survey and a study questionnaire. Recovered participants in ImmuneRACE Cohort 3 were defined by two consecutive negative NP/OP PCR tests, clearance by a healthcare professional, or resolution of symptoms. Each participant in the prospective study had whole blood, serum and a nasopharyngeal or oropharyngeal swab collected by mobile phlebotomists. Additional blood draws and questionnaires over an approximately two-month period could optionally be provided by prospective study participants. Before DNA extraction, prospective study blood samples were shipped either frozen or at room temperature.

This clone was detected only a few times. Its target antigen remains unknown. No base quality information exists; no much larger clone differs at one position. The chain uses TRBV12-3 or TRBV12-4 and TRBJ2-7, with no D gene named confidently. This TCR derives from a man between 18 and 35 years old who had recovered from COVID-19. Material: PBMCs or T cells enriched from blood (not recorded which). In nucleotide form, the sequence is TGTGCCAGCAGTTTAGGAGACTACGAGCAGTACTTC. It encodes CASSLGDYEQYF.